This entry features one TCR beta chain sequence. Antigen unknown. The record originates from a study of tumor-infiltrating lymphocytes in primary liver carcinoma. Overall study results and limits: Tumor-adjacent and tumor-blood pairs displayed less overlap than did pairs of tumor regions. The use of bulk unsorted samples meant that CD4+ and CD8+ repertoires were not compared.

V lost 1 base, J lost 4 bases, and 3 bases stayed unmatched. Germline CDR1 SGHAT, CDR2 FQDESV (reference sequence). This CDR3 comprises 15 residues. A constant-region primer primed TCR beta cDNA synthesis from 400 to 550 ng of total RNA. Libraries for TCR beta were built through three nested multiplex PCR rounds, which together made up a slightly modified ARM-PCR procedure. Investigators reported that the first two PCR rounds, at about 11 cycles each, used TRBV1-TRBV30 forward primers with a C-beta reverse primer. TCRdb reanalysed the multiplex PCR reads using MiXCR and keeps one entry per CDR3 protein. The table records 300,000 to 400,000 distinct CDR3 sequences, roughly two thirds of them present only once. Researchers drew blood RNA from unsorted whole blood and extracted germline DNA as well. Treatment-naive at the time, the patients had chronic HBV infection. Collection of about 3.6 milliliters of peripheral blood took place before surgery.

The TCR comes from a man aged 40-49 years with primary liver carcinoma and hepatitis B virus infection. This sequence joins TRBV11-1 and TRBJ2-5; TRBD1 matches 10 bases. The sample consisted of peripheral blood. The CDR3 region has the DNA TGTGCCAGCAGCTTAGGGAGGACAGGGGGAGAGACCCAGTACTTC. It specifies CASSLGRTGGETQYF.